This T cell receptor beta chain was captured in a study of cytomegalovirus exposure and HLA in healthy donors. Trimming shortened V by 4 bases and J by 8 bases, and 16 bases separated the two germline ends. There are 13 residues in the CDR3. Germline V lookup: CDR1 SQVTM, CDR2 ANQGSEA. It was with 60 Vbeta and 13 Jbeta primers that the PCR ran. The method was immunoSEQ multiplex PCR; TCRdb's version includes in-frame clones alone and lacks a portion of them. There are about 130,000 clones in the sample; about 8.5% occur only once, and around 5.5% lies in the top ten. This clone was observed a few times.

Input material: PBMCs. The TCR comes from a man aged 40-49 years in good health and CMV-seronegative. This rearrangement joins TRBV29-1 to TRBJ2-3; D possibly corresponds to TRBD2 (5 bases). The CDR3 loop reads CSVGTPLMGTQYF. CDR3 bases: TGCAGCGTTGGGACTCCGCTTATGGGTACGCAGTATTTT.